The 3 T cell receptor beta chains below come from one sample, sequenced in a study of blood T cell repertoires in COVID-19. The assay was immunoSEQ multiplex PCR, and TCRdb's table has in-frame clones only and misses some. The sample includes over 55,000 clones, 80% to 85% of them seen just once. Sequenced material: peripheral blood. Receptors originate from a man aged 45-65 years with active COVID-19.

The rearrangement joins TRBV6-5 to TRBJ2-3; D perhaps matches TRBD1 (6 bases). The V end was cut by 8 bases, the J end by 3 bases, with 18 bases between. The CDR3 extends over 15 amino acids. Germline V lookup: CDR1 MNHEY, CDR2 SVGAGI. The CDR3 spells CASAAQGRDTDTQYF. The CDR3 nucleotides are TGTGCCAGCGCGGCACAGGGCCGTGATACAGATACGCAGTATTTT.

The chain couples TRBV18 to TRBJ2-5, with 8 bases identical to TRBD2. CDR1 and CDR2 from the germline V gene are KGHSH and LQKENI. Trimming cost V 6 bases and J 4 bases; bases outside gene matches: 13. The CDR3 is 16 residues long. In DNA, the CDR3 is TGTGCCAGCTCTAACTTAGGACTAGCTGGTCGAGAGACCCAGTACTTC. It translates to CASSNLGLAGRETQYF.

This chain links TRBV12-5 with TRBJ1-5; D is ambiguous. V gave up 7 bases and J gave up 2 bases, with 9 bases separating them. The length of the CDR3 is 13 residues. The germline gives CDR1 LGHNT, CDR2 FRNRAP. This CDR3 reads CASVQWRNQPQHF. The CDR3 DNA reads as TGTGCTAGTGTGCAGTGGCGCAATCAGCCCCAGCATTTT.